A selection of T cell receptor beta chains follows, all from one sample in a study of beta chain bispecific antibodies for T cell cancers. TCRdb analysed the 5' RACE reads with MiXCR anew, one entry per CDR3 protein. The repertoire has about 9,600 distinct CDR3 sequences, roughly 2.4% of them found once; the top ten carry around 70%. For these receptors, no antigen is known. Sequencing used T cells from a healthy donor cultured with Jurkat leukemia cells, obtained from a culture containing an anti-CD19 bispecific antibody. The receptors here all came from a human donor in good health. Some clones in this sample may be carry-over from other donors' samples. CDR3s include the opening cysteine and the closing phenylalanine or tryptophan. The D gene is left open where the match is weak. Clone size is given for some rows only: seen once, a few or many times, or a class if the clone is expanded.

v_call	clone_size	j_call	d_call	cdr3_nt	cdr3_aa
TRBV20-1	many	TRBJ2-7	.	TGCAGTGCTCTCAGGGGCCCCTACGAGCAGTACTTC	CSALRGPYEQYF
TRBV4-1	many	TRBJ1-1	TRBD1	TGCGCCAGCAGCCCAGAAGACAGGGGGCGATTCGATGAAGCTTTCTTT	CASSPEDRGRFDEAFF
TRBV19	many	TRBJ2-1	.	TGTGCCAGTAGTATCCCCCCACATGAGCAGTTCTTC	CASSIPPHEQFF
TRBV10-3	many	TRBJ2-5	.	TGTGCCATCAGCGAACTTCTTGAGACCCAGTACTTC	CAISELLETQYF
TRBV11-2	medium-sized	TRBJ2-7	.	TGTGCCAGCAGCTTAACGCAGGGGCTCGGCGCCTACGAGCAGTACTTC	CASSLTQGLGAYEQYF
TRBV12-3/TRBV12-4	many	TRBJ1-1	.	TGTGCCAGCAGTTCCGGGGGGTGGGGCGCGGGCACTGAAGCTTTCTTT	CASSSGGWGAGTEAFF
TRBV5-1	many	TRBJ2-7	TRBD1	TGCGCCAGCAGCCCTGGGGGGGACAGGGGCTACGAGCAGTACTTC	CASSPGGDRGYEQYF
TRBV5-1	many	TRBJ2-5	.	TGCGCCAGCAGCCAAAGCACAACTCCAACGGGACGCGGAGAGACCCAGTACTTC	CASSQSTTPTGRGETQYF
TRBV5-1	.	TRBJ1-4	.	TGCGCCAGCAGCTTGGAGGGTGGTCCTGAAAAACTGTTTTTT	CASSLEGGPEKLFF
TRBV19	many	TRBJ2-1	TRBD1	TGTGCCACCAATACTGGACAGGGGGCTTCTAATGAGCAGTTCTTC	CATNTGQGASNEQFF
TRBV12-3/TRBV12-4	many	TRBJ2-7	.	TGTGCCAGCAGTAAGACAGCCGAGGGTTACTACGAGCAGTACTTC	CASSKTAEGYYEQYF
TRBV10-3	many	TRBJ1-1	.	TGTGCCATCAGGGAACCCGACAGCCTGAACACTGAAGCTTTCTTT	CAIREPDSLNTEAFF
TRBV27	many	TRBJ1-6	.	TGTGCCAGCAGTCTCCCCCAAAGACCCCTCCACTTT	CASSLPQRPLHF
TRBV15	many	TRBJ2-5	.	TGTGCCACCAGCACTGAGGTCTTTCAAGAGACCCAGTACTTC	CATSTEVFQETQYF
TRBV7-3	many	TRBJ1-6	.	TGTGCCAGCAGCTTAGGTGGGGGTTCCCTCCACTTT	CASSLGGGSLHF
TRBV5-1	many	TRBJ1-4	.	TGCGCCAGCAGTGATGGATTAACCCCGACTAATGAAAAACTGTTTTTT	CASSDGLTPTNEKLFF
TRBV13	many	TRBJ2-3	TRBD1	TGTGCCAGCACCAGGGACAGGGTACTTGATACGCAGTATTTT	CASTRDRVLDTQYF
TRBV28	few	TRBJ2-3	.	TGTGCCAGCAGTAGGGGGTACACAGATACGCAGTATTTT	CASSRGYTDTQYF
TRBV20-1	.	TRBJ2-7	TRBD2	TGCAGTTTAGCGGGGGGCCCGGGTCCGCAGTACTTC	CSLAGGPGPQYF
TRBV7-6	many	TRBJ2-7	TRBD2	TGTGCCAGCAGCTTTAGCGGGGACTATAGCGAGCAGTACTTC	CASSFSGDYSEQYF
TRBV7-9	many	TRBJ2-1	.	TGTGCCAGCAGCCAAGGTTCGGCAGGGGTGGTTGAGCAGTTCTTC	CASSQGSAGVVEQFF
TRBV19	few	TRBJ1-2	.	TGTGCCAGTAGTTACGGGGAAGTTGACGGCTACACCTTC	CASSYGEVDGYTF
TRBV20-1	many	TRBJ2-5	.	TGCAGTGCAGAAGGACAGATACAAGAGACCCAGTACTTC	CSAEGQIQETQYF
TRBV6-2/TRBV6-3	many	TRBJ1-2	.	TGTGCCAGCAGTTACGGAGGGGCCTTGGGCTACACCTTC	CASSYGGALGYTF
TRBV20-1	medium-sized	TRBJ2-7	TRBD2	TGCAGTGCTAGTTACGCGGGGGAAAACTACGAGCAGTACTTC	CSASYAGENYEQYF
TRBV5-5	many	TRBJ1-1	.	TGTGCCAGCAGCTTGGTTCAGACCATGAACACTGAAGCTTTCTTT	CASSLVQTMNTEAFF
TRBV10-2	many	TRBJ2-1	.	TGCGCCAGCAGTCGGGGGGCTTCCTACAATGAGCAGTTCTTC	CASSRGASYNEQFF
TRBV7-2	many	TRBJ1-1	.	TGTGCCAGCAGCCCCACCAGGGAAACTGAAGCTTTCTTT	CASSPTRETEAFF
TRBV6-5	many	TRBJ1-5	.	TGTGCCAGCGCAAGATCGGGCGGGGGGCAAGGCAATCAGCCCCAGCATTTT	CASARSGGGQGNQPQHF
TRBV5-1	many	TRBJ2-1	TRBD1	TGCGCCAGCAACTCTATGGGACAGGCCAATGAGCAGTTCTTC	CASNSMGQANEQFF
TRBV29-1	many	TRBJ1-1	.	TGCAGCGTAGGGGTCACTGAAGCTTTCTTT	CSVGVTEAFF
TRBV12-2	many	TRBJ1-3	.	TGTGCAAGTCGCTGTGTACCTGGAAACACCATATATTTT	CASRCVPGNTIYF
TRBV12-3/TRBV12-4	many	TRBJ1-4	.	TGTGCCAGCAGCGAATTGGACATGTCAGGGGAAAAACTGTTTTTT	CASSELDMSGEKLFF
TRBV6-1	many	TRBJ2-1	.	TGTGCCAGCACTAAGACCCAAACCAACAATGAGCAGTTCTTC	CASTKTQTNNEQFF
TRBV10-3	many	TRBJ1-1	.	TGTGCCATCAGAGGAGGAGGGGAGATGCCTGAAGCTTTCTTT	CAIRGGGEMPEAFF
TRBV29-1	many	TRBJ1-5	.	TGCAGCGTTGTAGTAGGGAATAGCAATCAGCCCCAGCATTTT	CSVVVGNSNQPQHF
TRBV5-1	many	TRBJ1-3	.	TGCGCCAGCAGCTTGAGCGGTGGAGGAAACACCATATATTTT	CASSLSGGGNTIYF
TRBV9	many	TRBJ1-1	TRBD1	TGTGCCAGCAAACCCGGCGGGACAGGGGACACTGAAGCTTTCTTT	CASKPGGTGDTEAFF
TRBV20-1	many	TRBJ2-4	TRBD1	TGCAGTGCTAGTGGGACAGGGATAAACATTCAGTACTTC	CSASGTGINIQYF
TRBV7-7	medium-sized	TRBJ1-6	.	TGTGCTAGCAGCTTAGGGGTAGGGGGTTATGATAATTCACCCCTCCACTTT	CASSLGVGGYDNSPLHF
TRBV12-3/TRBV12-4	many	TRBJ2-3	.	TGTGCCAGCAGTCCAGGGAATTGGGGGGCCCAGCAGTATTTT	CASSPGNWGAQQYF
TRBV10-3	many	TRBJ1-5	.	TGTGCCATCAGCGATAGCAATCAGCCCCAGCATTTT	CAISDSNQPQHF
TRBV6-5	many	TRBJ1-5	.	TGTGCCAGCAGTTACTCGAGCGGTAGCAATCAGCCCCAGCATTTT	CASSYSSGSNQPQHF
TRBV2	many	TRBJ1-5	TRBD1	TGTGCCAGCAGTGAGTGGACAGGGGAAAATCAGCCCCAGCATTTT	CASSEWTGENQPQHF
TRBV6-5	many	TRBJ1-5	.	TGTGCCAGCAGTCTAACGGGGCAGGGTAATCAGCCCCAGCATTTT	CASSLTGQGNQPQHF
TRBV10-2	large	TRBJ2-7	.	TGCGCCAGCAGTGAGGGCGAGCAGTACTTC	CASSEGEQYF
TRBV2	many	TRBJ2-3	.	TGTGCCAGCAGTGTTGGAGAGCGTGCTCTTGGCACAGATACGCAGTATTTT	CASSVGERALGTDTQYF
TRBV10-2	many	TRBJ2-1	.	TGCGCCAGCAGTAGGGGCGAACAATACAATGAGCAGTTCTTC	CASSRGEQYNEQFF
TRBV12-3/TRBV12-4	many	TRBJ1-2	.	TGTGCCAGCAGTTTGGGGGTTGGCTACACCTTC	CASSLGVGYTF